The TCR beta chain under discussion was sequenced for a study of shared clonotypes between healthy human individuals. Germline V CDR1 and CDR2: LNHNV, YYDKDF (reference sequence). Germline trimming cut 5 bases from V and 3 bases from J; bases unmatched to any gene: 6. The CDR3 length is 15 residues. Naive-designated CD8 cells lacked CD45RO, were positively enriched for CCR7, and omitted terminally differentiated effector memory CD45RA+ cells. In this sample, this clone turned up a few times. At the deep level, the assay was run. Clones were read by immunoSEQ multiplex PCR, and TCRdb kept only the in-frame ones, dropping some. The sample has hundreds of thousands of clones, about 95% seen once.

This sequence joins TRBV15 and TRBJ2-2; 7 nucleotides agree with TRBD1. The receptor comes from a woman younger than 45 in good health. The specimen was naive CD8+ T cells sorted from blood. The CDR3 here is CATSWITGDTGELFF. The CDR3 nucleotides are TGTGCCACCAGCTGGATTACAGGGGACACCGGGGAGCTGTTTTTT.